This TCR beta chain was retrieved from a study of blood T cell repertoires in COVID-19 (dated by TCRdb to the early 2020s). Regarding the research as a whole: Samples covering the acute and convalescent phases of COVID-19 were provided by collaborators in the United States, Italy and Spain. The samples were drawn from two sources: the first 160 participants of the ongoing ImmuneRACE study, and 950 to 1,500 subjects contributed by 6 global collaborators. The repertoires were made available in a free public database intended to serve as a resource for research on the immune response to SARS-CoV-2. The dataset comprised deeply sampled blood TCRbeta repertoires from subjects exposed to, actively infected with, or recovered from COVID-19. Where available, HLA class I and class II types were taken from metadata supplied by the sample provider and were not determined by assay-based typing. The material from the prospective study consisted of cDNA or gDNA derived from T cells, B-cell-depleted T cells, or PBMCs. The sample metadata nearly always contained a de-identified subject ID, COVID-19 status, age in years and sex. Study-wide findings and limitations: How much clinical and demographic metadata was included differed by source and by participant, and the metadata was provided uncurated.

In Seattle, one collaborating source enrolled patients while the infection was active and tracked those patients longitudinally over the course of disease. The collaborating institutions used their own protocols to collect whole blood in K2EDTA tubes. For TCRbeta analysis, collaborators shipped samples in one of three forms: frozen whole blood, isolated PBMCs, or DNA extracted from either of those sample types. Of note for this clone: Its recognized antigen is unknown. Base qualities were left out, and no much larger clone turns up one base away.

Ends trimmed: V by 4 bases, J by 6 bases; bases unmatched to a gene: 4. The germline V gene encodes CDR1 MNHEY and CDR2 SVGEGT. Including the terminal cysteine and phenylalanine, the CDR3 comprises 14 residues. Left in the record is the CDR3 DNA by itself, 42 bases read in frame from the first base. The immunoSEQ Assay, a bias-controlled multiplex PCR, was used to amplify TCRbeta CDR3 regions from genomic DNA. Turning to the authors' computational methods: The number of nucleated cells in each sample was estimated from the amplification of reference gene primers within the assay. To quantify the absolute abundance of each unique TCRbeta CDR3 rearrangement, sequence reads were collapsed and filtered. For each sample, productive Simpson clonality was calculated as the square root of Simpson's diversity index across productive rearrangements. TCRdb obtained this table from immuneACCESS and retained in-frame rearrangements with V and J assigned. These tables miss some clones; where compared with another copy, unresolved V genes account for less than half of the shortfall, and the remainder is unexplained. Clone size and V and J calls were adopted from that table, with D and trimming inferred from the DNA. The table for this sample lists a few hundred thousand clones; about 90% of them were counted only once. Approximately 3% of the sample is taken by the ten largest.

The V gene is TRBV6-2 or TRBV6-3 and the J gene is TRBJ2-1; 9 of the junction bases match TRBD2. This receptor was obtained from a woman aged 30 to 39 with COVID-19, enrolled during active disease. Sequenced material: peripheral blood. The sequenced DNA is TGTGCCAGCAGTTTAGCGGGAGTTCTCAATGAGCAGTTCTTC. Its amino acids are CASSLAGVLNEQFF.